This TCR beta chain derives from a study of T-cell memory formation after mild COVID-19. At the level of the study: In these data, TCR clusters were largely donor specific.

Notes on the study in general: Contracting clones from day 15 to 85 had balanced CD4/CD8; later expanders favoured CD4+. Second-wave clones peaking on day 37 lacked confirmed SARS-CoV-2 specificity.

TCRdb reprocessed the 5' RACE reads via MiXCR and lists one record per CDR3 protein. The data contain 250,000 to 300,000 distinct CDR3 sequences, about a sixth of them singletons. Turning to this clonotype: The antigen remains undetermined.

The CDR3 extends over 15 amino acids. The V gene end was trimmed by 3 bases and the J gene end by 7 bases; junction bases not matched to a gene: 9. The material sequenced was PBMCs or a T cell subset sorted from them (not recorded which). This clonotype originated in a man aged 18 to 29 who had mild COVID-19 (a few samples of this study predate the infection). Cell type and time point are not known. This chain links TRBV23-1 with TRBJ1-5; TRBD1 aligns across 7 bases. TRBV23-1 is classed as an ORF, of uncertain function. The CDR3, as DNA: TGCGCCAGCAGTCAGTACAGGGGCAGAGGGCAGCCCCAGCATTTT. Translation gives CASSQYRGRGQPQHF.